The 27 T cell receptor beta chains reported below all come from one sample, sequenced in a study of molecular identifiers for immune sequencing clone quantification. TCRdb reprocessed the PCR reads via MiXCR and lists one record per CDR3 protein. Among under 100,000 distinct CDR3 sequences listed, about 23% were seen once. Specimen: naive CD8+ T cells from blood, with Jurkat cell RNA spiked in. Subset defined: FACS-sorted CD8+CD4-CCR7+CD45RA+ naive T cells. The receptor set was obtained from a human donor in good health. Some libraries in this study had Jurkat cell RNA spiked in.

This clonotype was counted a few times. The chain links TRBV9 to TRBJ2-7; 9 bases fit TRBD1. V lost 3 bases to trimming and J lost 5 bases; unmatched junction nucleotides: 9. CDR3 size: 15 residues. Germline V gene lookup returns CDR1 SGDLS and CDR2 YYNGEE. The CDR3 here is CASSGTGTGPNEQYF. The CDR3 DNA is TGTGCCAGCAGCGGTACCGGGACAGGGCCCAACGAGCAGTACTTC.

This clonotype was seen at least ten times. The rearrangement uses TRBV27 and TRBJ2-3; tentatively, D is TRBD1 or TRBD2 (5 bases each). The CDR3 sequence is 16 residues long. Germline CDR1 and CDR2: MNHEY and SMNVEV (reference sequence). Between the trimmed V and J ends, which lost 5 bases and 2 bases, there was a span of 17 bases. The CDR3 region has the DNA TGTGCCAGCAGTCCAATGGGACCCTTGGACACAGATACGCAGTATTTT. It encodes CASSPMGPLDTDTQYF.

At least ten counts were recorded for this clonotype. This sequence joins TRBV19 and TRBJ2-7, with D uncertain. Per the germline V gene, CDR1 is LNHDA and CDR2 is SQIVND (reference sequence). The CDR3 totals 15 residues. Between the trimmed V and J ends, which lost 3 bases and 0 bases, there was a span of 12 bases. DNA of the CDR3: TGTGCCAGTAGTATCAGCTCTAGTCCCTCCTACGAGCAGTACTTC. This translates into CASSISSSPSYEQYF.

This clonotype was found once. A much bigger clone sits one base away, suggesting this may be a read error. The CDR3 carries no conserved terminal phenylalanine or tryptophan, so it likely arises from a read error. The chain joins TRBV10-3 to TRBJ2-7, with D hard to call. V dropped 2 bases and J dropped 1 base, with 6 bases sitting between them. CDR3 length: 13 residues. CDR1 is ENHRY, CDR2 SYGVKD, per germline. CDR3 DNA sequence: TGTGCCATCAGTGAGCCAGGATCCTACGAGCAGTACATC. This sequence encodes CAISEPGSYEQYI.

In this sample, this clonotype turned up many times. This chain joins TRBV12-3 or TRBV12-4 and TRBJ2-3; TRBD2 agrees at 15 bases. CDR3 size: 15 residues. V shed 7 bases and J 11 bases; nucleotides not matched to a gene: 10. CDR3 in DNA: TGTGCCAGCACCTCGCCGGGACTAGCGGGAGGAGTGCAGTATTTT. This codes for CASTSPGLAGGVQYF.

This clonotype has at least ten counts. The CDR3 DNA sequence: TGCAGCGTTGTTGACGGCTCCTACAATGAGCAGTTCTTC. Translated: CSVVDGSYNEQFF. The genes are TRBV29-1 and TRBJ2-1; D remains ambiguous. The V end was cut by 4 bases, the J end by 0 bases, with 7 bases between. The CDR3 is 13 residues long. The germline gives CDR1 SQVTM, CDR2 ANQGSEA.

The sample holds a few counts of this clonotype. The V call is TRBV11-2, the J call TRBJ2-3; D possibly corresponds to TRBD2 (5 bases). Trimming shortened V by 5 bases and J by 2 bases, and 11 bases separated the two germline ends. The CDR3 is made up of 14 amino acids. Germline V lookup: CDR1 SGHAT, CDR2 FQNNGV. CDR3 sequence: CASSPPGNTDTQYF. In nucleotides, the CDR3 is TGTGCCAGCAGCCCCCCGGGGAACACAGATACGCAGTATTTT. The full variable domain, rest sourced from reference TRBV11-2 and TRBJ2-3, is EAGVAQSPRYKIIEKRQSVAFWCNPISGHATLYWYQQILGQGPKLLIQFQNNGVVDDSQLPKDRFSAERLKGVDSTLKIQPAKLEDSAVYLCASSPPGNTDTQYFGPGTRLTVL.

This clonotype was observed many times. The chain has TRBV20-1 and TRBJ1-1; D gene uncertain. Germline CDR1 reads DFQATT; CDR2 reads SNEGSKA (reference sequence). The CDR3 is made up of 12 amino acids. Trimming took 4 bases from V and 4 from J, leaving 10 bases between them. CDR3 sequence reads: CSATAFGTEAFF. The CDR3 nucleotides read TGCAGTGCTACGGCTTTCGGCACTGAAGCTTTCTTT.

This clonotype was counted between two and nine times. This chain links TRBV10-3 with TRBJ1-1; D possibly corresponds to TRBD1 (5 bases). Germline-derived CDR1 and CDR2 are ENHRY and SYGVKD. Trimming left V 6 bases short and J 0 bases short, with 14 bases between. This CDR3 is built from 15 residues. The CDR3 reads CAIRGTGIMNTEAFF. The CDR3 DNA sequence: TGTGCCATCAGGGGGACGGGAATCATGAACACTGAAGCTTTCTTT.

The rearrangement links TRBV11-2 to TRBJ2-7; TRBD2 might be the D (5 bases). The germline V gene has CDR1 SGHAT and CDR2 FQNNGV. The CDR3 covers 16 residues. V was shortened by 0 bases and J by 3 bases, with 15 bases between the two germline ends. As DNA, the CDR3 is TGTGCCAGCAGCTTAGATGGCGGGTCCCGGTACTACGAGCAGTACTTC. This encodes CASSLDGGSRYYEQYF.

This chain links TRBV24-1 with TRBJ2-7; TRBD2 matches 10 bases. With V trimmed by 5 bases and J by 2 bases, 5 bases remained unmatched. The CDR3 runs to 15 residues. Germline V gene lookup returns CDR1 KGHDR and CDR2 SFDVKD. The CDR3 DNA reads as TGTGCCACCAGTGGCCTAGCGGGAGCGGCCTACGAGCAGTACTTC. Protein product: CATSGLAGAAYEQYF.

This clonotype appeared many times. V gene TRBV4-3 combines with J gene TRBJ2-2; a possible D gene is TRBD1 (5 bases). Trimming took 4 bases from V and 6 from J, leaving 21 bases between them. This CDR3 spans 17 amino acids. The germline V gene has CDR1 LGHNA and CDR2 YSLEER. The CDR3 reads CASSLRVRGPIAGELFF. The CDR3 DNA sequence: TGCGCCAGCAGCCTCCGTGTAAGGGGTCCCATAGCCGGGGAGCTGTTTTTT.

This clonotype was counted once. The junction does not match germline at one end; this may be a read error. The V gene is TRBV4-3, the J gene TRBJ2-1; TRBD2 might be the D (6 bases). Per the germline V gene, CDR1 is LGHNA and CDR2 is YSLEER. This CDR3 has 16 residues. The CDR3 DNA follows: TGCGCCAGCAGCCAAACCGGGACTCCCCCTGGATATGAGCAGATCTTC. It translates to CASSQTGTPPGYEQIF.

There are many counts of this clonotype. CDR3 in amino acids: CASSPDRGNSPLHF. CDR3 sequence (DNA): TGTGCCAGCAGCCCAGACAGGGGTAATTCACCCCTCCACTTT. The chain employs TRBV7-9 and TRBJ1-6; the match to TRBD1 covers 8 bases. V was clipped by 5 bases and J by 6 bases; unmatched bases: 3. Germline CDR1 is SEHNR and CDR2 is FQNEAQ (reference sequence). The CDR3 has 14 amino acids. Based on the CDR3 plus reference TRBV7-9 and TRBJ1-6, the full variable domain is DTGVSQNPRHKITKRGQNVTFRCDPISEHNRLYWYRQTLGQGPEFLTYFQNEAQLEKSRLLSDRFSAERPKGSFSTLEIQRTEQGDSAMYLCASSPDRGNSPLHFGNGTRLTVT.

To note about this clonotype: A read error is possible here, since a much larger clone lies one base away. This chain connects TRBV14 to TRBJ2-2; D is undetermined. The germline gives CDR1 SGHDN, CDR2 FVKESK. V dropped 4 bases and J dropped 6 bases, with 18 bases sitting between them. The CDR3 runs 16 residues. CDR3 DNA: TGTGCCAGCAGCCGAGATCTGCGCCCACTACCCGGGGAGCTGTTTTTT. This encodes CASSRDLRPLPGELFF.

This clonotype was recorded only once. A much larger clonotype is one base distant, so this may be a read error. The rearrangement joins TRBV7-9 to TRBJ2-2; D may be TRBD1 (6 bases). The CDR3 runs to 15 residues. Germline CDR1 is SEHNR and CDR2 is FQNEAQ (reference sequence). CDR3 in amino acids: CVSSSGQTNTGELFF. The CDR3 region has the DNA TGTGTCAGCAGCTCAGGACAGACGAACACCGGGGAGCTGTTTTTT.

This clonotype was seen more than once but under ten times. The V call is TRBV20-1, the J call TRBJ2-5; D call uncertain. Germline V gives CDR1 DFQATT, CDR2 SNEGSKA (reference sequence). The CDR3 loop spans 9 amino acids. The V gene lost 3 bases and the J gene lost 6 bases, with 2 bases spanning the gap. The CDR3 DNA sequence: TGCAGTGCTAGTAAGACCCAGTACTTC. Protein: CSASKTQYF.

This clonotype was seen repeatedly, ten times or more. The chain links TRBV4-1 to TRBJ2-7, with 9 bases identical to TRBD1. This CDR3 has 16 amino acids. CDR1 is MGHRA and CDR2 is YSYEKL in the germline V gene. V shed 0 bases, J shed 3 bases, and the junction held 6 bases outside the gene matches. The CDR3 sequence: CASSQDPGQGYYEQYF. The CDR3 DNA is TGCGCCAGCAGCCAAGATCCAGGACAGGGGTACTACGAGCAGTACTTC.

The table lists this clonotype with many counts. The chain links TRBV15 to TRBJ2-7; D not resolved. This CDR3 has 13 amino acids. Germline CDR1 reads LNHNV; CDR2 reads YYDKDF (reference sequence). V lost 1 base, J lost 3 bases, and 7 bases lay in between. The CDR3 sequence is CATSRARDYEQYF. In nucleotides, the CDR3 is TGTGCCACCAGCAGAGCTAGGGACTACGAGCAGTACTTC.

This clonotype was recorded many times. The chain uses TRBV28 and TRBJ2-7; 8 bases are shared with TRBD2. V trimming: 5 bases; J trimming: 4 bases; junction bases outside the gene matches: 13. This CDR3 spans 16 amino acids. CDR1 MDHEN and CDR2 SYDVKM come from the germline V gene. The CDR3 reads CASSPTGREGGYEQYF. As DNA, the CDR3 is TGTGCCAGCAGTCCCACGGGTCGGGAGGGAGGGTACGAGCAGTACTTC.

The chain is built from TRBV13 and TRBJ2-5; D is unresolved. The V and J ends lost 2 bases and 2 bases respectively, with 9 bases between them. The CDR3 extends over 14 amino acids. From germline, CDR1 is PRHDT and CDR2 FYEKMQ (reference sequence). DNA of the CDR3: TGTGCCAGCAGCTTATGGCAACCACAAGAGACCCAGTACTTC. This encodes CASSLWQPQETQYF.

This clonotype was recorded many times. The chain carries TRBV5-4 and TRBJ2-7; 8 bases are a match to TRBD2. Germline CDR1 and CDR2: SGHNT and YYREEE (reference sequence). CDR3 length: 14 residues. With 2 bases clipped from V and 3 bases from J, the junction kept 4 bases outside the gene matches. CDR3 amino acids: CASSLGTSGYEQYF. The CDR3, as DNA: TGTGCCAGCAGCTTAGGAACTAGCGGCTACGAGCAGTACTTC.

Worth noting for this clonotype: The germline gene is not matched at one end of the junction; a read error may be the cause. The chain recombines TRBV7-2 with TRBJ2-2, with 9 bases that match TRBD2. The CDR3 is 17 amino acids. CDR1 and CDR2 (germline): SGHTA, FQGNSA. The CDR3 loop reads CASSLVQLRGGTGVLFF. In nucleotides, the CDR3 is TGTGCCAGCAGCTTAGTCCAACTGCGGGGGGGCACCGGGGTGCTGTTTTTT. Combining the CDR3 with reference TRBV7-2 and TRBJ2-2 gives the whole variable domain GAGVSQSPSNKVTEKGKDVELRCDPISGHTALYWYRQSLGQGLEFLIYFQGNSAPDKSGLPSDRFSAERTGGSVSTLTIQRTQQEDSAVYLCASSLVQLRGGTGVLFFGEGSRLTVL.

This clonotype appeared a few times. The chain couples TRBV27 to TRBJ1-1; D perhaps matches TRBD1 (5 bases). Germline V CDR1 and CDR2: MNHEY, SMNVEV (reference sequence). V was clipped by 2 bases and J by 5 bases, with 12 bases between them. There are 14 residues in the CDR3. CDR3 protein: CASSLLGPGTEAFF. In DNA, the CDR3 is TGTGCCAGCAGTTTACTGGGGCCCGGAACTGAAGCTTTCTTT.

Ten or more counts support this clonotype. This chain connects TRBV12-3 or TRBV12-4 to TRBJ2-3; the D gene is possibly TRBD1 (6 bases). The CDR3 spans 13 residues. Trimming cost V 4 bases and J 7 bases, with 12 bases left between them. This CDR3 reads CASSYRDYNTQYF. For the CDR3, the DNA is TGTGCCAGCAGTTACAGGGATTACAATACGCAGTATTTT.

V usage is TRBV19 and J usage is TRBJ2-5, with D perhaps matching TRBD1 (6 bases). Germline CDR1 reads LNHDA; CDR2 reads SQIVND (reference sequence). Trimming shortened V by 4 bases and J by 3 bases, and 21 bases separated the two germline ends. This CDR3 has 17 amino acids. CDR3 bases: TGTGCCAGTAGTAGACTCACGGGGACAATTCAAGAAGAGACCCAGTACTTC. Its translation: CASSRLTGTIQEETQYF.

The chain recombines TRBV30 with TRBJ2-3; D is possibly TRBD1 (5 bases). The J call may be in error: the DNA end matches TRBJ1-5 better. Germline CDR1 and CDR2: GTSNPN and SVGIG (reference sequence). The CDR3 has 16 amino acids. The CDR3 reads CAWSVLGLADTDTQHF. The CDR3 DNA reads TGTGCCTGGAGTGTGCTCGGGCTAGCGGACACAGATACGCAGCATTTT.